The 27 T cell receptor beta chains given below trace back to one sample, sequenced in a study of T cell repertoires in cytomegalovirus infection. The antigens for these receptors are not known. Each CDR3 protein gets one entry after TCRdb re-called the reads with MiXCR. The sample shows 700,000 to 900,000 distinct CDR3 sequences, about 27% of them seen only once. Sequenced material: cultured CD8+ T cells from PBMCs, taken from culture after CMV antigen stimulation. The receptor set was obtained from a human donor in good health (CMV status not recorded). Some clones in this sample may be carry-over from other donors' samples.

This clonotype was picked up a small number of times. The chain has TRBV6-1 and TRBJ2-7; possible D gene TRBD1, 5 bases. The CDR3 extends over 12 amino acids. Between the trimmed V and J ends, which lost 7 bases and 4 bases, there was a span of 11 bases. CDR1 MNHNS and CDR2 SASEGT come from the germline V gene. CDR3 protein: CASTAQGYEQYF. CDR3 coding DNA: TGTGCCAGCACCGCTCAGGGTTACGAGCAGTACTTC.

The DNA for the CDR3 is TGTGCCAGCAGCTTAACCTGGGTCGGGGCCAAAAACATTCAGTACTTC. Protein: CASSLTWVGAKNIQYF. The V gene is TRBV7-3, the J gene TRBJ2-4; D unclear. Germline CDR1 reads SGHTA; CDR2 reads FQGTGA. The CDR3 totals 16 residues. V shed 0 bases and J shed 1 base, with 10 bases lying between them.

There are a few counts of this clonotype. The chain recombines TRBV7-2 with TRBJ2-3; TRBD1 matches 7 bases. The ends lost 1 base at V and 6 bases at J; junction bases unmatched: 7. Germline V lookup: CDR1 SGHTA, CDR2 FQGNSA. The CDR3 is 15 residues long. The CDR3 here is CASSLDDRATDTQYF. Written as DNA, the CDR3 is TGTGCCAGCAGCTTAGATGACAGGGCGACGGATACGCAGTATTTT.

V gene TRBV27 combines with J gene TRBJ2-2; the D gene is possibly TRBD1 (6 bases). The CDR3 contains 13 residues. The germline V and J ends were trimmed by 6 bases and 8 bases, with 13 bases remaining between them. Germline CDR1 reads MNHEY; CDR2 reads SMNVEV (reference sequence). The CDR3 DNA sequence: TGTGCCAGCAGACAGGGAACGGGGGGGGAGCTGTTTTTT. Translating gives CASRQGTGGELFF.

This clonotype showed up many times. The chain employs TRBV7-6 and TRBJ2-1; tentative D call: TRBD1 (6 bases). This CDR3 spans 16 amino acids. The V gene lost 3 bases and the J gene lost 4 bases, with 16 bases spanning the gap. Per germline, CDR1 SGHVS and CDR2 FNYEAQ. The CDR3 protein is CASSFGRHQGYNEQFF. The CDR3 DNA reads TGTGCCAGCAGCTTTGGCAGGCACCAGGGGTACAATGAGCAGTTCTTC. Together with reference TRBV7-6 and TRBJ2-1, the CDR3 gives the full variable domain: GAGVSQSPRYKVTKRGQDVALRCDPISGHVSLYWYRQALGQGPEFLTYFNYEAQQDKSGLPNDRFSAERPEGSISTLTIQRTEQRDSAMYRCASSFGRHQGYNEQFFGPGTRLTVL.

This clonotype was detected only a few times. The chain uses TRBV9 and TRBJ2-1; D might be TRBD1 (6 bases). The V end lost 1 base, the J end lost 1 base, and 15 bases lay between the germline ends. The CDR3 length is 17 residues. CDR1 and CDR2 (germline): SGDLS, YYNGEE. The CDR3 spells CASSVFRTVTSYNEQFF. CDR3 in DNA: TGTGCCAGCAGCGTATTTAGGACAGTAACATCCTACAATGAGCAGTTCTTC.

This clonotype was counted a few times. The CDR3 DNA is TGTGCCAGCAGTCACCCCCTGCGGGGGGTCACAGATACGCAGTATTTT. This sequence encodes CASSHPLRGVTDTQYF. This sequence joins TRBV12-3 or TRBV12-4 and TRBJ2-3; 8 bases agree with TRBD2. After removal of 5 bases from V and 2 bases from J, the junction contained 9 bases not matched to a gene. This CDR3 is 16 amino acids long.

This clonotype was seen only a few times. The rearrangement joins TRBV4-2 to TRBJ1-1; TRBD1 is a possible D gene (5 bases). Germline V gene lookup returns CDR1 LGHNA and CDR2 YNFKEQ. The CDR3 has 15 residues. The V and J ends lost 0 bases and 12 bases respectively, with 20 bases between them. CDR3: CASSQELLGRDPTFF. CDR3 DNA: TGTGCCAGCAGCCAAGAACTCTTAGGGCGGGACCCAACTTTCTTT.

The J gene is TRBJ1-1, the V gene TRBV6-2 or TRBV6-3; TRBD1 is a possible D gene (5 bases). The CDR3 runs 18 residues. Germline V CDR1 and CDR2: MNHEY, SVGEGT. Trimming pared 0 bases from V and 1 base from J, leaving 18 bases between. The CDR3 sequence: CASSYSNPRVFRNTEAFF. The CDR3 DNA reads as TGTGCCAGCAGTTACTCCAATCCCAGGGTATTTCGGAACACTGAAGCTTTCTTT.

The chain uses TRBV7-9 and TRBJ2-1; D could derive from TRBD1 or TRBD2 (6 bases each). The CDR3 runs to 16 residues. The germline V and J ends were trimmed by 6 bases and 3 bases, with 18 bases remaining between them. Looked up from germline, CDR1 is SEHNR and CDR2 is FQNEAQ (reference sequence). The CDR3, as DNA: TGTGCCAGCAGGGCACAGGGTGGCGGGATCTACAATGAGCAGTTCTTC. Its protein product is CASRAQGGGIYNEQFF.

This chain links TRBV6-5 with TRBJ2-3, with 8 bases lining up with TRBD2. The CDR3 consists of 16 residues. The V and J ends lost 1 base and 6 bases, in that order; junction bases with no gene match: 9. Germline CDR1 reads MNHEY; CDR2 reads SVGAGI. For the CDR3, the DNA is TGTGCCAGCAGTTACTATGCGGGGGGCAATGAGGATACGCAGTATTTT. Its translation: CASSYYAGGNEDTQYF.

This clonotype was recorded a few times. The chain is built from TRBV15 and TRBJ1-2, with a weak D call TRBD1 (6 bases). The V and J ends lost 0 bases and 3 bases respectively, with 14 bases between them. The CDR3 totals 16 residues. CDR1 and CDR2 (germline): LNHNV, YYDKDF (reference sequence). The CDR3 DNA reads TGTGCCACCAGCAGAGATTTCGGGGGCGCAGACTATGGCTACACCTTC. It yields the protein CATSRDFGGADYGYTF.

This clonotype was recorded a few times. The chain uses TRBV28 and TRBJ2-7; 8 bases align to TRBD2. The CDR3 is 14 residues long. CDR1 is MDHEN and CDR2 is SYDVKM in the germline V gene. V was clipped by 3 bases and J by 6 bases; unmatched bases: 7. CDR3 DNA: TGTGCCAGCAGTTTGGCGGGGGGATCGGCCGAGCAGTACGTC. It yields the protein CASSLAGGSAEQYV.

This clonotype has ten or more counts. This rearrangement joins TRBV7-2 to TRBJ2-7, with D tentatively TRBD2 (6 bases). Germline CDR1 is SGHTA and CDR2 is FQGNSA. The CDR3 consists of 14 residues. Trimming pared 1 base from V and 2 bases from J, leaving 9 bases between. The CDR3 sequence: CASSLGTGAYEQYV. CDR3 DNA: TGTGCCAGCAGCTTAGGAACGGGAGCCTACGAGCAGTACGTC.

The chain couples TRBV7-6 to TRBJ1-4; 8 bases line up with TRBD1. Trimming cost V 5 bases and J 7 bases; bases outside gene matches: 6. CDR3 length equals 14 residues. Germline V CDR1 and CDR2: SGHVS, FNYEAQ. The CDR3 loop reads CASSAGGQGEKLFF. CDR3 nucleotide sequence: TGTGCCAGCAGCGCTGGTGGACAGGGTGAAAAACTGTTTTTT.

This clonotype turned up a few times. The gene calls are TRBV2 and TRBJ1-2; D is ambiguous. CDR1 is SNHLY, CDR2 FYNNEI, per germline. This CDR3 is built from 10 residues. V was cut by 7 bases and J by 12 bases, with 12 bases left in between. CDR3 nucleotides: TGTGCCAGCACGAGGGCTTACGACACCTTC. It specifies CASTRAYDTF.

This sequence joins TRBV13 and TRBJ2-1; 10 nucleotides line up with TRBD2. Germline CDR1 is PRHDT and CDR2 is FYEKMQ (reference sequence). The CDR3 loop spans 16 amino acids. V was pared by 1 base and J by 8 bases, with 8 bases of the junction left unmatched. CDR3 DNA sequence: TGTGCCAGCAGCTTAGTAAGCGGGGGGGCTTTCGATGAGCAGTTCTTC. It is translated as CASSLVSGGAFDEQFF.

This clonotype has just one count. The chain has TRBV7-4 and TRBJ1-1; weak D call: TRBD1 (5 bases). Trimming took 1 base from V and 4 from J, leaving 13 bases between them. In germline, CDR1 is SGHVT, CDR2 SQSDAQ. CDR3 length: 15 residues. The DNA of the CDR3 is TGTGCCAGCAGCTTAGGGCAGGGATCGGTCACTGAAGCTTTCTTT. It translates to CASSLGQGSVTEAFF.

The chain has TRBV7-9 and TRBJ1-2; 9 bases are a match to TRBD1. CDR3 length: 14 residues. Trimming took 4 bases from V and 8 from J; bases not matched to a gene: 8. From germline, CDR1 is SEHNR and CDR2 FQNEAQ (reference sequence). CDR3 loop: CASSSKQGARGYTF. In DNA form, the CDR3 reads TGTGCCAGCAGCTCAAAACAGGGGGCTCGAGGCTACACCTTC. Supplemented by reference TRBV7-9 and TRBJ1-2, the full variable domain reads DTGVSQNPRHKITKRGQNVTFRCDPISEHNRLYWYRQTLGQGPEFLTYFQNEAQLEKSRLLSDRFSAERPKGSFSTLEIQRTEQGDSAMYLCASSSKQGARGYTFGSGTRLTVV.

Concerning this clonotype: Germline is not matched at one junction end, which may reflect a read error. V is TRBV7-9 and J is TRBJ1-2, with D unresolved. CDR1 is SEHNR, CDR2 FQNEAQ, per germline (reference sequence). CDR3 size: 13 residues. The CDR3 DNA is TGTGTCAGCAGCTCTGGACCCTCCTATGGCTACACCTTC. This gives the protein CVSSSGPSYGYTF.

DNA for the CDR3: TGCAGTGCCCCACGGCTAGCGGGGGGCTACAATGAGCAGTTCTTC. It translates to CSAPRLAGGYNEQFF. This chain uses TRBV20-1 with TRBJ2-1; TRBD2 agrees at 11 bases. The CDR3 extends over 15 amino acids. Trimming removed 6 bases from V and 3 bases from J; junction bases left unmatched: 7. The germline V gene encodes CDR1 DFQATT and CDR2 SNEGSKA (reference sequence).

V is TRBV7-6 and J is TRBJ2-4; 9 bases are shared with TRBD1. CDR3 size: 15 residues. Germline V gene data show CDR1 as SGHVS and CDR2 as FNYEAQ. The V gene end was trimmed by 4 bases and the J gene end by 8 bases; junction bases not matched to a gene: 9. The CDR3 loop reads CASSYAGTGNYIQYF. The CDR3, as DNA: TGTGCCAGCAGCTACGCCGGGACAGGGAATTACATTCAGTACTTC.

Only a few counts were recorded for this clonotype. This chain uses TRBV29-1 with TRBJ2-2; D is perhaps TRBD2 (5 bases). V shed 3 bases and J shed 5 bases, with 7 bases lying between them. The CDR3 runs to 12 residues. Germline V gene sequence: CDR1 SQVTM, CDR2 ANQGSEA. CDR3 sequence: CSVETGTGELFF. DNA of the CDR3: TGCAGCGTTGAGACGGGGACCGGGGAGCTGTTTTTT.

This chain connects TRBV9 to TRBJ2-1, with 9 bases aligning to TRBD2. The germline V gene encodes CDR1 SGDLS and CDR2 YYNGEE. V shed 0 bases and J 2 bases; nucleotides not matched to a gene: 3. This CDR3 is built from 16 residues. CDR3 residues: CASSVVAGGTYNEQFF. In DNA, the CDR3 is TGTGCCAGCAGCGTAGTGGCGGGGGGGACCTACAATGAGCAGTTCTTC. The full variable domain, in which reference TRBV9 and TRBJ2-1 provide the parts outside the CDR3, is DSGVTQTPKHLITATGQRVTLRCSPRSGDLSVYWYQQSLDQGLQFLIQYYNGEERAKGNILERFSAQQFPDLHSELNLSSLELGDSALYFCASSVVAGGTYNEQFFGPGTRLTVL.

This clonotype showed up just a few times. This sequence joins TRBV6-6 and TRBJ1-1; D not resolved. V was shortened by 5 bases and J by 4 bases, with 17 bases between the two germline ends. Germline values: CDR1 MNHNY, CDR2 SVGAGI (reference sequence). The length of the CDR3 is 15 residues. CDR3 protein: CASSPSGPGGTEAFF. The CDR3 bases are TGTGCCAGCAGTCCTTCCGGCCCGGGAGGCACTGAAGCTTTCTTT.

This clonotype was seen at least ten times. The V and J genes are TRBV7-8 and TRBJ2-7, with 7 bases identical to TRBD1. Germline values: CDR1 SGHVS, CDR2 FQNEAQ. The CDR3 runs to 16 residues. The ends lost 1 base at V and 7 bases at J; junction bases unmatched: 13. The CDR3: CASSLVARQGAGEQYV. In DNA, the CDR3 is TGTGCCAGCAGCTTAGTGGCACGACAGGGTGCAGGGGAGCAGTACGTC.

The chain couples TRBV6-1 to TRBJ2-7, with D perhaps TRBD1 (5 bases). V dropped 4 bases and J dropped 0 bases, with 16 bases sitting between them. CDR1 is MNHNS and CDR2 is SASEGT in the germline V gene. The CDR3 has 16 residues. CDR3 bases: TGTGCCAGCAGTGCAAGGGGCACACGGGCCTCCTACGAGCAGTACGTC. Its protein is CASSARGTRASYEQYV.